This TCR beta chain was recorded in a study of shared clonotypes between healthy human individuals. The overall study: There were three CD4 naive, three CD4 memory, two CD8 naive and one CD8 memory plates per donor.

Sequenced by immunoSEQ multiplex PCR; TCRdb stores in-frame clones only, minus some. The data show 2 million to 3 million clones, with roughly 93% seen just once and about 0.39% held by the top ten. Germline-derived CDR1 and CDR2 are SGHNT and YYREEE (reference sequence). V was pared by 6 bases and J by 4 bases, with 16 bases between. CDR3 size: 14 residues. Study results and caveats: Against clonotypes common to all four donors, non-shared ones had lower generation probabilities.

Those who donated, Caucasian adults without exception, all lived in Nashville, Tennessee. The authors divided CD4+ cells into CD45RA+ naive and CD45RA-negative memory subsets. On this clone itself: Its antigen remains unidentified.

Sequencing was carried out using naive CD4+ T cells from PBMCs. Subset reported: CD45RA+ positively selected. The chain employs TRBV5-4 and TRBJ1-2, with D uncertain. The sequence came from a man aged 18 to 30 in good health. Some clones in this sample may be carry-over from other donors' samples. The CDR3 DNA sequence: TGTGCCAGCACCCGAAAACCCGGATTCTATGGCTACACCTTC. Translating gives CASTRKPGFYGYTF.